The TCR beta chain under discussion was sequenced for a study of blood T cell repertoires in COVID-19. The table lists this clone with a few counts. Sequenced by immunoSEQ multiplex PCR; TCRdb stores in-frame clones only, minus some. The sample contains about 190,000 clones, roughly 88% of which appear only once. The sample consisted of PBMCs or T cells enriched from blood (not recorded which). The receptor was isolated from a woman between 25 and 40 years old who had recovered from COVID-19.

As DNA, the CDR3 is TGTGCCATCAGTCCGAACCGGAGGTCAGGAGGCACCGGGGAGCTGTTTTTT. It yields the protein CAISPNRRSGGTGELFF. J is TRBJ2-2 and V is TRBV10-3, with D tentatively TRBD2 (5 bases). CDR1 is ENHRY and CDR2 is SYGVKD in the germline V gene. The CDR3 is 17 residues long. Trimming removed 5 bases at V and 4 bases at J, with 20 bases between.